The entry below describes one TCR beta chain. This clonotype occurred many times. This receptor's antigen is unknown. No base quality values were provided; no much bigger clone lies one nucleotide off. This entry belongs to a study of T cells in Graves' hyperthyroidism and ophthalmopathy (dated by TCRdb to between 2019 and 2020). About the investigation overall: A discovery cohort of roughly 96 patients, about 40 with Graves' ophthalmopathy and fewer than 65 with stable Graves' hyperthyroidism, was used to find distinguishing TCR V-J signatures. Prospective prediction of ophthalmopathy was tested in an independent validation cohort of 18 to 20 hyperthyroidism patients and 17 patients who later progressed to ophthalmopathy. The 90 or so discovery patients were randomly split 7:3 into training and test sets. The study also compared thyroid tissue and blood T-cell repertoires from 6 or 7 Graves' hyperthyroidism patients. Once sampling was done, hyperthyroidism patients were given methimazole at a starting dose of 30 mg daily, whereas ophthalmopathy patients were given high-dose intravenous methylprednisolone. The paper reports TCR Vbeta CDR3 sequencing of approximately 130 peripheral blood samples: under 45 ophthalmopathy, roughly 80 hyperthyroidism and some 17 progressor patients. Findings and caveats that apply to the study as a whole: Blood samples also contained most of the expanded thyroid clonotypes (frequency above 0.001), which suggests that blood repertoires may reflect thyroid immune responses. In cross-validation, a model built on a 13 V-J signature told ophthalmopathy apart from stable hyperthyroidism with roughly 87% sensitivity and around 83% specificity, and in testing the same model reached 80%/75%. During validation, the model predicted progression to ophthalmopathy a median of around 7 months ahead of onset, with roughly 65% sensitivity and almost 75% specificity. No statistical method was used to fix the sample size in advance, and group allocation was not hidden from the investigators.

The TCR beta CDR3 regions were amplified from the RNA transcripts. A first-round RT-PCR of the TCR CDR3 used the HTBI primer set with the Qiagen OneStep RT-PCR kit. Libraries were constructed in a second round of multiplex PCR, after which size selection and purification were performed. Paired-end sequencing of the libraries was performed with 100 bp reads on an Illumina HiSeq2000. As for the original processing: Raw data were processed with SOAPnuke, discarding reads with adapters, uncalled bases, mean Phred below 15, or no exact constant-primer or identifier match. COPE v1.2.5 was used to merge the high-quality paired reads, and each unique nucleotide sequence was defined as a clonotype. MiTCR v1.1 was used to align the clonotypes against IMGT TRBV, TRBD and TRBJ reference segments. Analysis was restricted to V-J combinations with a frequency above 0.0001, which covered roughly 99% of repertoires. The TCS score was defined as F50 (clonal expansion) divided by E x V (chaos), with BLOSUM62-based TCRdist calculated between CDR3 peptides within each V-J. Welch's t-statistics and random forest reduced some 510 V-J features to 10 to 15, which were used in a naive Bayes classifier (R e1071). The Morisita-Horn index was used to measure how similar the thyroid and blood repertoires were. TCRdb reran the public reads through fastp at Q25 and MiXCR, keeping productive beta chains. For every CDR3 protein sequence, its rows merge into one entry that carries the most common genes and DNA. TCRdb, not the original authors, processed these V and J calls. The sample has about 570,000 distinct CDR3 sequences on record, around 42% of them singletons. Around a fifth of the sample rests with the top ten.

Exclusion was applied to patients with uncontrolled infections, other autoimmune diseases, pregnancy or lactation. Diagnoses were established on the basis of clinical symptoms, serum thyroxine and TRAb, thyroid ultrasound, and orbital computed tomography. Total RNA was extracted using Trizol reagent, and RNA quality was assessed on an Agilent 2100 Bioanalyzer. From a lookup of the germline V gene, CDR1 and CDR2 are SGHRS and YFSETQ. Compared with germline, V lacks 4 bases and J lacks 6 bases; bases without a gene match: 8. The CDR3 runs 14 residues from the cysteine to the phenylalanine. Of the read, only the CDR3 DNA is kept; its 42 bases are in frame from base 1.

This TCR came from an adult woman with Graves' disease, either hyperthyroidism or ophthalmopathy (not recorded which). The chain couples TRBV5-1 to TRBJ2-3; 7 bases in the junction line up with TRBD1. The sample comprised peripheral blood or thyroid tissue (not recorded which). Read as DNA, the sequence is TGCGCCAGCAGCCTTGGGACAGCCCCCGATACGCAGTATTTT. Protein translation: CASSLGTAPDTQYF.